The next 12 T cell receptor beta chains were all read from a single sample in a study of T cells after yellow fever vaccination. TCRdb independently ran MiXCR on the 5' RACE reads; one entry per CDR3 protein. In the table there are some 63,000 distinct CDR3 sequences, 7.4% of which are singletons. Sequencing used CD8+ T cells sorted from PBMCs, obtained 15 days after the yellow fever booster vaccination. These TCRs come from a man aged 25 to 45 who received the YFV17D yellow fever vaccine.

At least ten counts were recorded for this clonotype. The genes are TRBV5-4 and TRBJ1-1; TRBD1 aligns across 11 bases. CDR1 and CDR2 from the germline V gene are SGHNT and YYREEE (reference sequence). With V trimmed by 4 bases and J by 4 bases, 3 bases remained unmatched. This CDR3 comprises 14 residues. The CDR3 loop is CASSLGTGGTEAFF. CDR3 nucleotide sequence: TGTGCCAGCAGCCTAGGGACAGGGGGCACTGAAGCTTTCTTT.

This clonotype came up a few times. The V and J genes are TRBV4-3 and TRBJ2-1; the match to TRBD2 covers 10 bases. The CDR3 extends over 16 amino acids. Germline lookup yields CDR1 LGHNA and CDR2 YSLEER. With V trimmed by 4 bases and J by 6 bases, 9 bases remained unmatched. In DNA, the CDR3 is TGCGCCAGCAGCCTAGACCTAGCGGGAGTCATCAATGAGCAGTTCTTC. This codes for CASSLDLAGVINEQFF.

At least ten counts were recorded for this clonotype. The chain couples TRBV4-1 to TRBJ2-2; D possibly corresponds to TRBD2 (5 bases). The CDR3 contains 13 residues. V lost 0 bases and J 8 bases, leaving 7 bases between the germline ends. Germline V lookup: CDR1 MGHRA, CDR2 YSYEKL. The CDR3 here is CASSQDLAGELFF. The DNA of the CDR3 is TGCGCCAGCAGCCAAGATCTAGCAGGGGAGCTGTTTTTT.

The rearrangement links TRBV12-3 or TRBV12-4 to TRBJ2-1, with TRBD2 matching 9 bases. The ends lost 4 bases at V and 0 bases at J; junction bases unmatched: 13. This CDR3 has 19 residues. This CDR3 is CASSSSPLSSGASYNEQFF. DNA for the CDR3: TGTGCCAGCAGTTCCTCACCCTTATCTAGCGGGGCCTCCTACAATGAGCAGTTCTTC.

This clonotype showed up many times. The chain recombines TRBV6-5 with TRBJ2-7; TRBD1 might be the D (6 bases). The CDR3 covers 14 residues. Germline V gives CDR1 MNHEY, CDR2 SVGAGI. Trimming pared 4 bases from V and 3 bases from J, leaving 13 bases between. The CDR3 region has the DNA TGTGCCAGCAGTTTACAGGGTATCTACTACGAGCAGTACTTC. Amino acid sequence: CASSLQGIYYEQYF.

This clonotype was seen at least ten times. CDR3 nucleotides: TGTGCCAGCAGCCCCATGGGGCGGGAGAACACCGGGGAGCTGTTTTTT. This translates into CASSPMGRENTGELFF. The chain employs TRBV7-9 and TRBJ2-2, with D maybe TRBD2 (6 bases). V lost 5 bases to trimming and J lost 1 base, with 14 bases between them. The CDR3 is made up of 16 amino acids. The germline gives CDR1 SEHNR, CDR2 FQNEAQ (reference sequence).

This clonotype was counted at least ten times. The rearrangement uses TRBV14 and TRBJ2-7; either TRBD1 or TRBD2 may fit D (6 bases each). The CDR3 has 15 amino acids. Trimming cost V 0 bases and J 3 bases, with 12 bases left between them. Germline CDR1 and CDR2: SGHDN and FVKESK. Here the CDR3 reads CASSQEGGPLYEQYF. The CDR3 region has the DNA TGTGCCAGCAGCCAAGAGGGGGGCCCCCTCTACGAGCAGTACTTC.

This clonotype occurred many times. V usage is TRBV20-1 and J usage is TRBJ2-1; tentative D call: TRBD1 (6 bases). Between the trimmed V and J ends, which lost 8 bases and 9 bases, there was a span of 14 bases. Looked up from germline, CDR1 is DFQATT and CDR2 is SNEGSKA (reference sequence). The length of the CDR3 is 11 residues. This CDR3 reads CSTLGAREQFF. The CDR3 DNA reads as TGCAGTACCTTGGGGGCGCGTGAGCAGTTCTTC.

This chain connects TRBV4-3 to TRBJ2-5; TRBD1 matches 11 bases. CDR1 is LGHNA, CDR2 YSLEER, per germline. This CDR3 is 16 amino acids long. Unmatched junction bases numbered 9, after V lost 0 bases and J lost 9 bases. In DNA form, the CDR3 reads TGCGCCAGCAGCCAAGACCGGACAGGGGGCGGGGAGGCCCAGTACTTC. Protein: CASSQDRTGGGEAQYF.

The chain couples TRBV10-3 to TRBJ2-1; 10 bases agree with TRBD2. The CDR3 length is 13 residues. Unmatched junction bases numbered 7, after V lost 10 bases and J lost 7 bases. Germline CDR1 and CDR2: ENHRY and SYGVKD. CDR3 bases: TGTGCCACTGGGCTAGCGGGAGCAAATGAGCAGTTCTTC. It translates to CATGLAGANEQFF.

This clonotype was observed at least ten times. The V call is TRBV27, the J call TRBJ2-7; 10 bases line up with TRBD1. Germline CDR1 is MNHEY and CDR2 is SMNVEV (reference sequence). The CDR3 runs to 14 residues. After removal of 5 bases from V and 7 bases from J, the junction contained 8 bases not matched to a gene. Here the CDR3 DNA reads TGTGCCAGCAGTCCCGGGACAGGGGTGGGGGAGCAGTACTTC. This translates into CASSPGTGVGEQYF.

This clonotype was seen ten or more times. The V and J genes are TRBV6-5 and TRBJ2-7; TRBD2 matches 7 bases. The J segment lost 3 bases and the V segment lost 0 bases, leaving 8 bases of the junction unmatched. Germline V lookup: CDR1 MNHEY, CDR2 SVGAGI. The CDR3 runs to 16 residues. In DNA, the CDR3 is TGTGCCAGCAGTTACTCTCGACTAGCAGGTAGCTACGAGCAGTACTTC. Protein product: CASSYSRLAGSYEQYF.